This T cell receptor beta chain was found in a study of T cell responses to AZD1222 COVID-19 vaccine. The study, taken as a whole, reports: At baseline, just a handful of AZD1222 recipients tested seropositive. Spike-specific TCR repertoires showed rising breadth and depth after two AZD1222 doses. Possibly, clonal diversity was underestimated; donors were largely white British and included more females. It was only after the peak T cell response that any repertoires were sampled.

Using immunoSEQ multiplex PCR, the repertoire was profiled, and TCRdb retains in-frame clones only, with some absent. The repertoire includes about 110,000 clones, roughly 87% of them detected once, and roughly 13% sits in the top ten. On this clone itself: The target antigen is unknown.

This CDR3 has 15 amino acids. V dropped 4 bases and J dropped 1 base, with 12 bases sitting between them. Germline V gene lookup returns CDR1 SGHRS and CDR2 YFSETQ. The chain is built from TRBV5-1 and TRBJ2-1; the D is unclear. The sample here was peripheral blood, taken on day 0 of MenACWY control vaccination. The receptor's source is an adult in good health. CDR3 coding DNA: TGCGCCAGCAGCCCTTACTACCCTTCCTACAATGAGCAGTTCTTC. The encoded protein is CASSPYYPSYNEQFF.